This passage covers 10 T cell receptor beta chains from one sample sequenced in a study of blood T cell repertoires in COVID-19 (dated by TCRdb to 2019 to 2021). The library was produced with the immunoSEQ multiplex PCR assay. Sourced from immuneACCESS, this table was stored by TCRdb with only in-frame sequences that have V and J called. A share of the clones is absent; for the studies checked, an unresolved V gene accounts for under half, and the remainder has no known explanation. The sample data list some 140,000 clones, and about 83% of these were observed just once. Jointly, the top ten make up over 10% of the sample. Sequences were obtained from peripheral blood. The origin of the receptors is a human donor in a cohort sampled during active COVID-19.

This clone was seen a single time. The V and J genes are TRBV2 and TRBJ1-6; D is unclear. Germline CDR1 SNHLY, CDR2 FYNNEI. Deletions cut 6 bases from V and 9 bases from J, with 15 bases between. This CDR3 is built from 14 residues. The CDR3 coding sequence is TGTGCCAGCAGGGATGGGCGGGGAAGTTCACCCCTCCACTTT. Translated, it gives CASRDGRGSSPLHF.

The chain joins TRBV15 to TRBJ1-2; D gene unclear. The CDR3 covers 14 residues. The germline gives CDR1 LNHNV, CDR2 YYDKDF (reference sequence). The V gene lost 0 bases and the J gene lost 4 bases, with 9 bases spanning the gap. The CDR3 region has the DNA TGTGCCACCAGCAGAGATATCCCTTCCTATGGCTACACCTTC. As protein: CATSRDIPSYGYTF.

This clone was detected only once. This chain joins TRBV6-5 and TRBJ1-2; the match to TRBD1 covers 7 bases. CDR3 size: 16 residues. V lost 0 bases and J lost 8; bases outside the gene matches: 12. CDR1 and CDR2 from the germline V gene are MNHEY and SVGAGI. The CDR3 nucleotides are TGTGCCAGCAGTTACTCTATTTTCAGGGGGGCTTGGGGCTACACCTTC. Its protein product is CASSYSIFRGAWGYTF.

The J gene is TRBJ2-1, the V gene TRBV2; D remains unclear. Trimming took 2 bases from V and 6 from J, leaving 8 bases between them. CDR1 and CDR2 from the germline V gene are SNHLY and FYNNEI. The CDR3 runs 13 residues. The CDR3 coding sequence is TGTGCCAGCAGTGAACTACGAGCCAATGAGCAGTTCTTC. Translation: CASSELRANEQFF.

The J gene is TRBJ2-7, the V gene TRBV5-1, with D perhaps TRBD1 (6 bases). This CDR3 has 14 residues. Trimming stripped 4 bases from V and 2 bases from J, with 13 bases between. Germline loops: CDR1 SGHRS, CDR2 YFSETQ. The CDR3 coding sequence is TGCGCCAGCAGCCATCGACAGGACCCCTACGAGCAGTACTTC. It codes for CASSHRQDPYEQYF.

The chain employs TRBV3-1 (or the pseudogene TRBV3-2) and TRBJ2-7; D may be TRBD1 (6 bases). This CDR3 has 15 amino acids. Germline CDR1 is LGHDT and CDR2 is YNNKEL (reference sequence). V was cut by 1 base and J by 3 bases, with 13 bases left in between. The CDR3 DNA sequence: TGTGCCAGCAGCCAAGGGCAGGGACAATACTACGAGCAGTACTTC. It codes for CASSQGQGQYYEQYF.

The chain joins TRBV11-2 to TRBJ2-1, with TRBD2 identical over 9 bases. The CDR3 is made up of 17 amino acids. Germline trimming cut 3 bases from V and 8 bases from J; bases unmatched to any gene: 14. CDR1 SGHAT and CDR2 FQNNGV come from the germline V gene. CDR3 region: CASSFYNSAGGYDEQFF. The CDR3 nucleotides read TGTGCCAGCAGCTTTTATAACTCGGCGGGGGGGTATGATGAGCAGTTCTTC.

This chain joins TRBV9 and TRBJ1-1; 7 nucleotides match TRBD1. The ends lost 2 bases at V and 1 base at J; junction bases unmatched: 8. Germline V CDR1 and CDR2: SGDLS, YYNGEE. The CDR3 is made up of 16 amino acids. The CDR3 nucleotides are TGTGCCAGCAGCGTCGCGCCGGGACAGACGAACACTGAAGCTTTCTTT. This gives the protein CASSVAPGQTNTEAFF.

The chain employs TRBV5-1 and TRBJ2-7; D possibly corresponds to TRBD1 (6 bases). Trimming took off 0 bases at V and 0 bases at J, with 10 bases between the two ends. The CDR3 runs 15 residues. Germline V gives CDR1 SGHRS, CDR2 YFSETQ. The CDR3 DNA follows: TGCGCCAGCAGCTTGGTTGGGGGCCTCTCCTACGAGCAGTACTTC. Its protein product is CASSLVGGLSYEQYF. Drawing the rest from reference TRBV5-1 and TRBJ2-7, the complete variable domain is KAGVTQTPRYLIKTRGQQVTLSCSPISGHRSVSWYQQTPGQGLQFLFEYFSETQRNKGNFPGRFSGRQFSNSRSEMNVSTLELGDSALYLCASSLVGGLSYEQYFGPGTRLTVT.

The CDR3 protein is CAISEADRQETQYF. The DNA of the CDR3 is TGTGCCATCAGTGAAGCGGACAGGCAAGAGACCCAGTACTTC. This rearrangement joins TRBV10-3 to TRBJ2-5, with 7 bases fitting TRBD1. V was clipped by 3 bases and J by 2 bases; unmatched bases: 3. CDR1 is ENHRY, CDR2 SYGVKD, per germline. The CDR3 contains 14 residues.